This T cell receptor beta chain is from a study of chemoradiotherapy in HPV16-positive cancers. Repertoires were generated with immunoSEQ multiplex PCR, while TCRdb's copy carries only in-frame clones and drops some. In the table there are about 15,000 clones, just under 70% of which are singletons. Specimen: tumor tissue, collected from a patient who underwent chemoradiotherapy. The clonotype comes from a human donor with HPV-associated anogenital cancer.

The CDR3, as DNA: TGCAGCGTTGAAGGCAGGGGGCAGAATGAAAAACTGTTTTTT. This codes for CSVEGRGQNEKLFF. The rearrangement uses TRBV29-1 and TRBJ1-4; TRBD1 agrees at 8 bases. The ends lost 1 base at V and 5 bases at J; junction bases unmatched: 3. Germline loops: CDR1 SQVTM, CDR2 ANQGSEA. This CDR3 region has 14 residues.